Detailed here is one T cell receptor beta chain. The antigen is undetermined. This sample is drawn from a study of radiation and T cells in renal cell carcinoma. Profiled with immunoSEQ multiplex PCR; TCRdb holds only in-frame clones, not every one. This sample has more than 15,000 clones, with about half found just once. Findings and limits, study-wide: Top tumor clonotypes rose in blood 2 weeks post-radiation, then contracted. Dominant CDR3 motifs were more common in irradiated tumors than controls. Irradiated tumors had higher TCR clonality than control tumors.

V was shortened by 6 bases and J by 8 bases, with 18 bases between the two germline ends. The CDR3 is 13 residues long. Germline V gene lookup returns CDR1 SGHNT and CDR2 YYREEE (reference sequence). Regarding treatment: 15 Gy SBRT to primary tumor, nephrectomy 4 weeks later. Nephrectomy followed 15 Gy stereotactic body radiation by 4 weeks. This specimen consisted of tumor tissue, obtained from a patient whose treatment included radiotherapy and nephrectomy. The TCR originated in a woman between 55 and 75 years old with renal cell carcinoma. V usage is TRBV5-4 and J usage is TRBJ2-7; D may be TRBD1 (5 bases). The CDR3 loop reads CASNVPGIDKQYF. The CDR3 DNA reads TGTGCCAGCAACGTACCAGGGATTGACAAGCAGTACTTC.